This section outlines one TCR beta chain sequence together with its context. What antigen it recognizes has not been identified. Base qualities were left out, and no much larger clone turns up one base away. The CDR3 spans 14 residues, from the cysteine through the phenylalanine. The only DNA kept is the CDR3, 42 bases in frame from the first base. V is shortened by 3 bases, J by 4 bases, and the region joining them spans 13 bases. Via the germline V gene, CDR1 is SGDLS and CDR2 YYNGEE. The record originates from a study of T cell changes during pregnancy in multiple sclerosis (dated 2019 in TCRdb). As for the study more broadly: The study looked at changes in the T cell repertoire across pregnancy in women with multiple sclerosis.

Library preparation employed the immunoSEQ multiplex PCR assay. The source is immuneACCESS, and TCRdb retained only in-frame sequences with V and J called. Part of the clones is not carried over; for the studies checked, unresolved V genes explain less than half of this, and the remainder is unexplained. This sample holds tens of thousands of clones; 80% to 95% were observed only once. Roughly 2% of the sample is held by the ten biggest clonotypes. This TCR was recovered from a female donor with multiple sclerosis, enrolled in a pregnancy study. The specimen comprised peripheral blood, sampled in the second trimester of pregnancy. The rearrangement joined TRBV9 to TRBJ1-1, with TRBD1 perhaps the D gene, on 5 matching bases. The CDR3 loop reads CASSADGGITEAFF. The DNA sequence is given as TGTGCCAGCAGCGCGGACGGGGGTATCACTGAAGCTTTCTTT.